This T cell receptor beta chain was recorded in a study of blood T cells in healthy people across ages (dated by TCRdb to the mid-2010s). About the full investigation: In model experiments, roughly one uniquely barcoded TCR beta cDNA molecule per two T cells was captured by template switching. Two additional independent replicas of 1 million unique cDNA reads from the same blood draw were analyzed for two donors (one aged 18 to 29 and one aged 80 or older). To track age-related changes in TCR beta repertoire diversity, the study relied on deep sequencing normalized with unique cDNA molecular identifiers. To avoid experimental bias, donors of different ages were randomly spread across the sequencing lanes. The donors were divided into four age groups: young (average around 16 years), middle-aged (approximately 39), aged (approximately 62) and long-lived (around 80).

Systemically healthy Caucasian individuals from Russia, approximately 39 in total and aged 6 to 90 years, were included as donors. Each donor gave about 11 milliliters of peripheral blood, drawn into EDTA-treated Vacutainer tubes. Ficoll-Paque density-gradient centrifugation was used to isolate PBMCs, with at least 7 million per sample. Trizol reagent was used to extract total RNA from the PBMCs, yielding at least 5 micrograms per sample. For every donor, an aliquot of PBMCs went through flow cytometry to measure the percentages of naive CD45RAhigh/CD27high T cells. As for this clonotype: Its specific antigen is unknown. Nothing much larger sits one base from this clone, and base qualities are not available.

The library was prepared using 5' RACE. These reads were obtained on an Illumina HiSeq 2500. A second roughly 6 to 12 cycle PCR used a sample-barcoded 5' primer and a J-beta primer mix. A template-switch 5' adaptor carrying 12 random nucleotides introduced a unique molecular identifier onto each TCR beta cDNA molecule. Each sample yielded at least 3 million CDR3-containing paired-end reads. All of the RNA was converted into first-strand cDNA using the Mint cDNA synthesis kit, with a TRBC-specific oligonucleotide serving as the primer. Following uracil-DNA glycosylase treatment, a first 18-cycle PCR with universal primers M1SS and BC2_uni_R was performed on all cDNA. Per the source publication's procedure: Each sample was normalized by randomly selecting 1 million high-quality reads, each carrying a distinct molecular identifier. Instead of being binned into consensus sequences, reads with shared molecular identifiers were discarded. CDR3 identification, clonotype clustering and error correction used MiTCR with a Q25 quality threshold and the strictest error-elimination algorithm. Lower-bound total TCR beta diversity was estimated with a nonparametric unseen species model using Euler transformation. The public reads were run again by TCRdb, first through fastp at Q25 and then through MiXCR, and only productive beta chains were kept. Each entry merges the rows of one CDR3 protein and shows their most common DNA and genes. These V and J calls derive from TCRdb rather than the authors' analysis. The sample data list approximately 1,100,000 distinct CDR3 sequences, and under 45% of these were observed just once. Around 18% of the sample is held by the ten biggest clonotypes.

V is shortened by 0 bases, J by 0 bases, and the region joining them spans 10 bases. There are 16 amino acids in the CDR3, from cysteine to phenylalanine inclusive. Only the CDR3 region is kept as DNA, spanning 48 bases read in frame from base 1. According to the germline V gene, CDR1 reads SGDLS and CDR2 reads YYNGEE. Broader findings and caveats from the paper: Because profiling used bulk unsorted PBMCs, naive and antigen-experienced compartments could not be compared conclusively. Observed TCR beta diversity per million T cells fell roughly linearly with age, and a significant reduction was already apparent by age roughly 40. Estimates of total diversity based on one million sequenced T cells were regarded as lower bounds and as underestimates. The percentage of naive T cells measured by flow cytometry correlated strongly with observed TCR beta diversity. Because the CMV infection status of the donors was unknown, age-related changes in expanded clonotypes may potentially have been confounded. Compared with the aged group, the long-lived group had more naive CD4+ T cells, fewer expanded clones and increased TCR diversity, suggesting age selection.

The rearrangement combines TRBV9 with TRBJ2-4; too little of a D gene remains to name it. Sequenced input: blood. The receptor's source is a woman between 55 and 75 years old in good health. The DNA reads as follows: TGTGCCAGCAGCGTAGAGGCGGATCTAGCCAAAAACATTCAGTACTTC. The resulting protein is CASSVEADLAKNIQYF.